Presented here are 20 T cell receptor beta chains from one specimen sequenced in a study of blood T cells in healthy people across ages. Using a J-beta primer mix together with a sample-barcoded 5' primer, a second PCR was run for about 7 to 12 cycles. TCRdb re-analysed the 5' RACE reads in MiXCR, keeping a single row per CDR3 protein. The sample yields 700,000 to 950,000 distinct CDR3 sequences, roughly 45% seen once. Sequenced sample: blood. These receptors originate from a woman in her fifties or sixties in good health.

The chain combines TRBV6-6 with TRBJ2-3, with D hard to call. CDR3 length: 13 residues. V lost 7 bases, J lost 6 bases, and 14 bases lay in between. Germline CDR1 MNHNY, CDR2 SVGAGI (reference sequence). CDR3 nucleotide sequence: TGTGCCAGCATTAGGCAACAATCGGATACGCAGTATTTT. Encoded protein: CASIRQQSDTQYF.

The chain employs TRBV6-2 or TRBV6-3 and TRBJ2-3, with 8 bases identical to TRBD2. V lost 5 bases, J lost 4 bases, and 5 bases stayed unmatched. CDR1 and CDR2 from the germline V gene are MNHEY and SVGEGT. The CDR3 consists of 14 residues. CDR3 bases: TGTGCCAGCAGTAACGGACTAGCTGCAGATACGCAGTATTTT. It encodes CASSNGLAADTQYF.

The chain is built from TRBV6-5 and TRBJ2-1, with 12 bases aligning to TRBD2. V dropped 0 bases and J dropped 5; count of bases not matched to a gene: 2. The length of the CDR3 is 16 residues. The germline CDR1 and CDR2 sequences are MNHEY and SVGAGI. CDR3 protein: CASSYSGLAGNNEQFF. CDR3 bases: TGTGCCAGCAGTTACTCCGGACTAGCGGGAAACAATGAGCAGTTCTTC.

This clonotype was picked up a small number of times. The genes are TRBV7-2 and TRBJ2-1; D unclear. CDR1 SGHTA and CDR2 FQGNSA come from the germline V gene. V shed 2 bases and J shed 5 bases, with 7 bases lying between them. This CDR3 region has 13 residues. CDR3 sequence: CASSLSYNNEQFF. The DNA for the CDR3 is TGTGCCAGCAGCTTATCATATAACAATGAGCAGTTCTTC. Complete variable domain (other parts from reference TRBV7-2 and TRBJ2-1): GAGVSQSPSNKVTEKGKDVELRCDPISGHTALYWYRQSLGQGLEFLIYFQGNSAPDKSGLPSDRFSAERTGGSVSTLTIQRTQQEDSAVYLCASSLSYNNEQFFGPGTRLTVL.

The V call is TRBV9, the J call TRBJ2-1; D remains ambiguous. Germline V CDR1 and CDR2: SGDLS, YYNGEE. The CDR3 totals 12 residues. V lost 0 bases and J 6 bases, leaving 4 bases between the germline ends. The CDR3 nucleotides read TGTGCCAGCAGCGTAGTTAGCAATGAGCAGTTCTTC. Translating it yields CASSVVSNEQFF.

The rearrangement links TRBV7-2 to TRBJ1-4; D possibly corresponds to TRBD1 (5 bases). V was cut by 4 bases and J by 1 base, with 13 bases left in between. The germline V gene encodes CDR1 SGHTA and CDR2 FQGNSA. The CDR3 totals 16 residues. CDR3 DNA: TGTGCCAGCAGCTGGGGCAGAACTCTAACTAATGAAAAACTGTTTTTT. This sequence encodes CASSWGRTLTNEKLFF. Filled out from reference TRBV7-2 and TRBJ1-4, the complete variable domain reads GAGVSQSPSNKVTEKGKDVELRCDPISGHTALYWYRQSLGQGLEFLIYFQGNSAPDKSGLPSDRFSAERTGGSVSTLTIQRTQQEDSAVYLCASSWGRTLTNEKLFFGSGTQLSVL.

This clonotype has a handful of counts. This chain uses TRBV6-4 with TRBJ1-2; D is ambiguous. Germline CDR1 MRHNA, CDR2 SNTAGT. Trimming cost V 2 bases and J 9 bases, with 10 bases left between them. The CDR3 is 12 amino acids. The CDR3 DNA reads TGTGCCAGCAGTGACGACCGGGTGAGCTACACCTTC. This gives the protein CASSDDRVSYTF.

For this clonotype: A junction boundary mismatches the germline segment, possibly from a read error. The chain is built from TRBV7-7 and TRBJ2-2, with 7 positions matching TRBD1. Germline V gene sequence: CDR1 SSHAT, CDR2 FNYEAQ (reference sequence). This CDR3 spans 14 amino acids. This CDR3 reads CASSLTGPSGELFF. The CDR3, as DNA: TGTGCTAGCAGCTTGACAGGGCCGAGCGGGGAGCTGTTTTTT.

The genes are TRBV7-9 and TRBJ1-5; possibly TRBD1 for D (6 bases). Trimming shortened V by 5 bases and J by 6 bases, and 11 bases separated the two germline ends. Per the germline V gene, CDR1 is SEHNR and CDR2 is FQNEAQ (reference sequence). The CDR3 length is 13 residues. The CDR3 protein is CASSLLDSQPQHF. The CDR3 nucleotides read TGTGCCAGCAGCCTTCTGGACAGTCAGCCCCAGCATTTT.

This clonotype has a count of ten or more. This chain links TRBV20-1 with TRBJ2-4; a weak D match, TRBD2 (6 bases). CDR3 length equals 13 residues. In germline, CDR1 is DFQATT, CDR2 SNEGSKA (reference sequence). V lost 5 bases, J lost 0 bases, and 8 bases lay in between. The CDR3: CSAGGIAKNIQYF. CDR3 nucleotides: TGCAGTGCTGGCGGGATAGCCAAAAACATTCAGTACTTC.

V gene TRBV29-1 combines with J gene TRBJ1-1; 7 bases line up with TRBD1. The V and J ends lost 5 bases and 1 base, in that order; junction bases with no gene match: 7. The germline V gene encodes CDR1 SQVTM and CDR2 ANQGSEA. The CDR3 length is 14 residues. CDR3 in DNA: TGCAGCGTTCCGGGACAGATATCGAACACTGAAGCTTTCTTT. This translates into CSVPGQISNTEAFF.

This clonotype was observed at least ten times. The chain carries TRBV7-2 and TRBJ2-1, with 7 bases aligning to TRBD2. The trim removed 2 bases at V and 7 bases at J, leaving 17 bases unmatched. The V gene's germline CDR1 is SGHTA and CDR2 FQGNSA. The CDR3 is 18 residues long. Here the CDR3 DNA reads TGTGCCAGCAGCTTAAAGTGGGAGGGCCCTCTAAGTTCTAATGAGCAGTTCTTC. This gives the protein CASSLKWEGPLSSNEQFF. Supplemented by reference TRBV7-2 and TRBJ2-1, the full variable domain reads GAGVSQSPSNKVTEKGKDVELRCDPISGHTALYWYRQSLGQGLEFLIYFQGNSAPDKSGLPSDRFSAERTGGSVSTLTIQRTQQEDSAVYLCASSLKWEGPLSSNEQFFGPGTRLTVL.

The chain joins TRBV10-3 to TRBJ2-5; D possibly matches TRBD1 or TRBD2 (5 bases each). V was pared by 4 bases and J by 4 bases, with 13 bases between. The CDR3 is 14 amino acids. The V gene's germline CDR1 is ENHRY and CDR2 SYGVKD. In nucleotides, the CDR3 is TGTGCCATCAGTGCCGGGACGCCCAGAGAGACCCAGTACTTC. It encodes CAISAGTPRETQYF.

This clonotype was seen a few times. CDR3 nucleotide sequence: TGTGCCAGCAAAACAGGGGTGAATGAGCAGTTCTTC. Protein sequence: CASKTGVNEQFF. The chain links TRBV12-3 or TRBV12-4 to TRBJ2-1, with TRBD1 identical over 7 bases. Losses at the gene ends were 7 bases for V and 7 bases for J; bases not matched to a gene: 4. The CDR3 consists of 12 residues.

The chain links TRBV20-1 to TRBJ2-7; D call uncertain. The CDR3 runs 12 residues. Germline V CDR1 and CDR2: DFQATT, SNEGSKA (reference sequence). Trimming shortened V by 7 bases and J by 7 bases, and 17 bases separated the two germline ends. The CDR3 sequence: CSVGGFYNEQYF. The CDR3 DNA is TGCAGTGTTGGTGGATTCTACAATGAGCAGTACTTC.

This chain uses TRBV3-1 with TRBJ2-1; 10 bases are a match to TRBD1. CDR3 length: 14 residues. V lost 7 bases, J lost 4 bases, and 4 bases stayed unmatched. CDR1 and CDR2 from the germline V gene are LGHDT and YNNKEL (reference sequence). CDR3 bases: TGTGCCAGCACGGACAGGGGGGGATACAATGAGCAGTTCTTC. It translates to CASTDRGGYNEQFF.

This rearrangement joins TRBV25-1 to TRBJ2-7, with a weak D call TRBD2 (5 bases). CDR1 MGHDK and CDR2 SYGVNS come from the germline V gene. V was shortened by 1 base and J by 5 bases, with 6 bases between the two germline ends. The CDR3 has 12 residues. The CDR3 sequence is CASSESGNEQYF. The DNA for the CDR3 is TGTGCCAGCAGTGAATCGGGGAACGAGCAGTACTTC.

This clonotype occurred a few times. This chain uses TRBV11-1 with TRBJ2-3; D possibly uses TRBD1 or TRBD2 (5 bases each). The germline V gene has CDR1 SGHAT and CDR2 FQDESV (reference sequence). The V end lost 5 bases, the J end lost 0 bases, and 12 bases lay between the germline ends. This CDR3 spans 15 amino acids. CDR3 DNA sequence: TGTGCCAGCAGCACCGGGACGCCTAGCACAGATACGCAGTATTTT. Translating it yields CASSTGTPSTDTQYF.

The CDR3 protein is CASSAEQGFYSPLHF. CDR3 DNA: TGTGCCAGCAGCGCGGAACAGGGTTTCTATTCACCCCTCCACTTT. This chain connects TRBV9 to TRBJ1-6; the D gene is possibly TRBD1 (6 bases). This CDR3 has 15 residues. Germline CDR1 reads SGDLS; CDR2 reads YYNGEE. Trimming left V 3 bases short and J 8 bases short, with 15 bases between.

This clonotype was counted once. A junction end diverges from the germline sequence, so it may reflect a read error. The chain employs TRBV12-3 or TRBV12-4 and TRBJ1-2; 7 bases map to TRBD1. The CDR3 loop spans 12 amino acids. CDR3 nucleotide sequence: TGTGCCAGCAGTTGGACAGGAAATGGCCACACCTTC. Translation: CASSWTGNGHTF.